The source of this T cell receptor (beta chain) is a study of cytotoxic CD8 clonotypes in ibrutinib-treated CLL (dated by TCRdb to about 2021). In the study overall: The cohort had eleven to twelve relapsed/refractory and about 15 treatment-naive patients; some 17 were IGHV unmutated. Partial responses were observed in 24 patients and complete responses in 2; after a median follow-up of 68 months, remission was maintained in approximately 14 patients and progression was observed in some 12. Cryopreserved peripheral blood mononuclear cells were obtained prior to treatment, at the time of response, and at either disease progression or sustained remission. On average, each sample had hundreds of thousands of productive templates and more than 85,000 productive rearrangements. Longitudinal samples were obtainable from about 30% of the 86 participants in the trial. All remission and progressive disease samples were collected while patients were still receiving ibrutinib. Samples at response were collected after a median of 12 months of treatment, with a range of 6 to 36 months.

On the study overall, not on this receptor specifically: Baseline clonality exceeded that of age-matched healthy donors and correlated strongly with circulating CD8+ T-cell counts. Public clonotypes were rare and either contracted or stayed stable during treatment, and the rise in clonality at ibrutinib response reflected the expansion of private clonotypes. At ibrutinib response clonality went up, during sustained remission it held steady, and at progression it dropped back toward baseline. Sustained-remission and progressing patients did not have matched sampling times, and lymph node repertoires were not examined.

A note on this clone: Its antigen has not been determined. Per-base qualities were not stored, and no clone one base away is much larger.

The junction carries 15 bases between V and J, which are trimmed by 0 bases and 12 bases respectively. The germline V gene gives CDR1 as SNHLY and CDR2 as FYNNEI. From cysteine to phenylalanine, the CDR3 is 14 amino acids long. CDR3 DNA only is kept here, 42 bases in frame from base 1. The goal of deep resolution MiSeq sequencing was a depth between 1 in 1 million and 1 in 200,000 T cells, and coverage averaged 10x per clonotype. The immunoSEQ hsTCRB Kit was used to generate the TCR beta libraries. Regarding the original processing steps: Data were analyzed with ImmunoSEQ Data Assistant and ImmunoSEQ Analyzer, with V, D and J genes assigned per IMGT definitions. Clonality, which ranges from 0 to 1, was calculated by subtracting the normalized Shannon entropy of productive rearrangement frequencies from one. Public clonotype analysis was restricted to overrepresented clonotypes comprising at least 0.05% of each patient's repertoire. Some twelve repertoires from age-matched healthy donors, obtained from immuneACCESS, served as clonality controls. TCRdb's version of the immuneACCESS table is confined to in-frame rearrangements and falls short of the full clone set. An unresolved V gene accounts for under half of the shortfall where checked; the remainder is of unknown origin. D and trimming come from the DNA, and the V and J calls and clone size come from that table. The sample table records roughly 250,000 clones; 70% of these occur just once. The ten largest clones capture 15% to 17% of the sample.

In light of the paper, this sample's time point label describes: roughly 25 months on ibrutinib. Approximately 2 micrograms of genomic DNA were extracted from cryopreserved PBMCs for TCR beta library preparation. High-throughput TCR beta sequencing was performed on longitudinal blood samples from CLL patients receiving ibrutinib monotherapy. The patients were enrolled in a single-center, open-label phase 2 trial of ibrutinib monotherapy. The sample in question was PBMCs, obtained after 24 months of ibrutinib treatment. The clonotype comes from a human donor with chronic lymphocytic leukemia. The chain uses TRBV2 and TRBJ2-1; 5 matching bases give a weak D call of TRBD1. CDR3 loop: CASSEALGRGGQFF. The DNA reads TGTGCCAGCAGTGAAGCGCTTGGAAGGGGCGGGCAGTTCTTC.